One sample yielded the 5 T cell receptor beta chains listed below, sequenced in a study of blood T cell repertoires in COVID-19 (dated by TCRdb to between 2020 and 2021). Library construction relied on the immunoSEQ multiplex PCR assay. Not all clones reach the TCRdb copy of this immuneACCESS table, which keeps in-frame sequences only. Checked studies attribute under half of the gap to unresolved V genes and leave the rest unexplained. This sample holds approximately 180,000 clones; about 77% were observed only once. About 17% of the sample belongs to the ten largest clones. Sequenced material: PBMCs or T cells enriched from blood (not recorded which). These receptors originate from a woman aged 45-59 years with acute COVID-19.

The chain carries TRBV7-8 and TRBJ1-2; 8 nucleotides align to TRBD1. The V gene's germline CDR1 is SGHVS and CDR2 FQNEAQ. CDR3 length: 16 amino acids. Trimming at V came to 5 bases and at J to 6 bases, leaving 14 bases not matched to a gene. The CDR3 region is CASSQVDRERLDGYTF. The CDR3 nucleotides are TGTGCCAGCAGCCAGGTGGACAGGGAGAGGTTAGATGGCTACACCTTC. The variable domain in full, completed from reference TRBV7-8 and TRBJ1-2, reads GAGVSQSPRYKVAKRGQDVALRCDPISGHVSLFWYQQALGQGPEFLTYFQNEAQLDKSGLPSDRFFAERPEGSVSTLKIQRTQQEDSAVYLCASSQVDRERLDGYTFGSGTRLTVV.

The rearrangement joins TRBV11-2 to TRBJ2-5; D is unclear. The CDR3 consists of 10 residues. The ends were cut back, 10 bases at V and 7 bases at J, with 10 bases in the middle. Germline V gene lookup returns CDR1 SGHAT and CDR2 FQNNGV. The CDR3 spells CAILAVTQYF. The CDR3 nucleotides are TGTGCCATCCTCGCGGTGACCCAGTACTTC.

This clone has more than one count but fewer than ten. The rearrangement uses TRBV28 and TRBJ1-6; 11 positions agree with TRBD1. Germline CDR1 and CDR2: MDHEN and SYDVKM. The ends lost 7 bases at V and 7 bases at J; junction bases unmatched: 6. The CDR3 spans 15 residues. The CDR3 is CASIWGQGGNSPLHF. DNA of the CDR3: TGTGCCAGCATCTGGGGACAGGGGGGCAATTCACCCCTCCACTTT.

J is TRBJ1-1 and V is TRBV28; 8 nucleotides align to TRBD1. The CDR3 is made up of 19 amino acids. Per the germline V gene, CDR1 is MDHEN and CDR2 is SYDVKM. With V trimmed by 4 bases and J by 2 bases, 18 bases remained unmatched. The CDR3 is CASSSYPGGEGVVNTEAFF. In DNA, the CDR3 is TGTGCCAGCAGTTCCTACCCAGGGGGCGAAGGAGTGGTCAACACTGAAGCTTTCTTT.

The rearrangement links TRBV5-1 to TRBJ1-2; 8 bases line up with TRBD1. The CDR3 contains 15 residues. Germline CDR1 is SGHRS and CDR2 is YFSETQ. With 4 bases clipped from V and 5 bases from J, the junction kept 10 bases outside the gene matches. The CDR3 region is CASSVAQGARYGYTF. The CDR3 DNA is TGCGCCAGCAGCGTCGCGCAGGGGGCTAGGTATGGCTACACCTTC.